This entry lists 15 T cell receptor beta chains sequenced from one sample in a study of shared clonotypes between healthy human individuals. Clones were read by immunoSEQ multiplex PCR, and TCRdb kept only the in-frame ones, dropping some. Found here are about 2,500,000 clones, more than 90% of them singletons; the top ten hold roughly 0.13%. Specimen: naive CD4+ T cells sorted from blood. Indicated subset: CD45RA+ positively selected. The receptors were gathered from a man aged 18 to 29 in good health.

The rearrangement uses TRBV6-1 and TRBJ1-1; D is uncertain. Germline lookup yields CDR1 MNHNS and CDR2 SASEGT. The V end lost 6 bases, the J end lost 0 bases, and 14 bases lay between the germline ends. The CDR3 is made up of 15 amino acids. The CDR3 nucleotides read TGTGCCAGCAGGTCATCTCTTGCGGTGAACACTGAAGCTTTCTTT. Translated, it gives CASRSSLAVNTEAFF.

The chain carries TRBV21-1 and TRBJ1-2. TRBV21-1 is deemed a pseudogene. CDR3 length: 15 amino acids. CDR3: CASSKWSRLNYGYTF. CDR3 nucleotides: TGTGCCAGCAGCAAATGGTCGAGGCTAAACTATGGCTACACCTTC.

V is TRBV10-3 and J is TRBJ1-1; D is ambiguous. V lost 10 bases, J lost 5 bases, and 11 bases lay in between. Germline V CDR1 and CDR2: ENHRY, SYGVKD. The CDR3 sequence is 11 residues long. The chain's CDR3 is CATHVGTEAFF. In nucleotides, the CDR3 is TGTGCCACCCACGTGGGTACTGAAGCTTTCTTT.

The chain employs TRBV19 and TRBJ2-7, with 7 bases lining up with TRBD1. Germline loops: CDR1 LNHDA, CDR2 SQIVND (reference sequence). The ends lost 4 bases at V and 5 bases at J; junction bases unmatched: 8. There are 14 residues in the CDR3. CDR3 region: CASSTTRQGHEQYF. The CDR3 coding sequence is TGTGCCAGTAGTACCACCCGACAGGGCCACGAGCAGTACTTC.

This clone was counted between two and nine times. The chain joins TRBV5-1 to TRBJ1-5; D might be TRBD1 (5 bases). V lost 4 bases and J 0 bases, leaving 11 bases between the germline ends. Per germline, CDR1 SGHRS and CDR2 YFSETQ. The CDR3 consists of 15 residues. The CDR3 sequence is CASSQGGYSNQPQHF. CDR3 coding DNA: TGCGCCAGCAGCCAGGGTGGCTATAGCAATCAGCCCCAGCATTTT.

This chain uses TRBV10-3 with TRBJ2-1, with D unclear. There are 11 residues in the CDR3. Trimming pared 5 bases from V and 8 bases from J, leaving 7 bases between. Germline V CDR1 and CDR2: ENHRY, SYGVKD. CDR3 coding DNA: TGTGCCATCAGTCGGGTCGATGAGCAGTTCTTC. This gives the protein CAISRVDEQFF.

The chain couples TRBV10-1 to TRBJ2-5; TRBD1 matches 9 bases. From germline, CDR1 is WNHNN and CDR2 SYGVQD (reference sequence). J lost 5 bases, V lost 3 bases, and 7 bases had no gene match. The CDR3 sequence is 15 residues long. The CDR3 sequence is CASSEGGQGVETQYF. The CDR3 DNA reads TGCGCCAGCAGTGAAGGGGGACAGGGTGTGGAGACCCAGTACTTC.

V gene TRBV6-7 combines with J gene TRBJ1-2, with D possibly TRBD1 on 5 matching bases. TRBV6-7 counts as an open reading frame of uncertain function. V dropped 8 bases and J dropped 1 base, with 17 bases sitting between them. This CDR3 has 15 amino acids. CDR3 in DNA: TGTGCCAGCGCGGACCGACAGCGTCATAACTATGGCTACACCTTC. Translation gives CASADRQRHNYGYTF.

The J gene is TRBJ2-7, the V gene TRBV28; D is uncertain. The CDR3 consists of 13 residues. V shed 6 bases and J shed 6 bases, with 15 bases lying between them. CDR1 MDHEN and CDR2 SYDVKM come from the germline V gene. DNA of the CDR3: TGTGCCAGCAGCTACCCTCGAACGGCCGAGCAGTACTTC. Protein sequence: CASSYPRTAEQYF.

The V call is TRBV11-2, the J call TRBJ2-2, with 8 positions matching TRBD1. Per the germline V gene, CDR1 is SGHAT and CDR2 is FQNNGV. Germline trimming cut 1 base from V and 6 bases from J; bases unmatched to any gene: 4. The CDR3 is 15 residues long. The CDR3 here is CASSLGRGRPGELFF. The CDR3 nucleotides read TGTGCCAGCAGCTTAGGCAGGGGGCGCCCCGGGGAGCTGTTTTTT.

Remarks on this clone: This sample includes further DNA sequences coding for the same CDR3. The chain employs TRBV4-3 and TRBJ2-1; D is unresolved. Germline-derived CDR1 and CDR2 are LGHNA and YSLEER. The CDR3 covers 15 residues. Trimming stripped 0 bases from V and 2 bases from J, with 8 bases between. The CDR3 reads CASSQEVGAYNEQFF. The CDR3 DNA is TGCGCCAGCAGCCAAGAGGTTGGGGCCTACAATGAGCAGTTCTTC.

A remark on this clone: The same CDR3 arises from other DNA sequences in this sample as well. The chain couples TRBV5-1 to TRBJ1-6; TRBD1 matches 7 bases. Germline V gene sequence: CDR1 SGHRS, CDR2 YFSETQ. V gave up 5 bases and J gave up 7 bases; unmatched junction bases: 6. The length of the CDR3 is 14 residues. CDR3 sequence (DNA): TGCGCCAGCAGTCCCGGACAGGACAATTCACCCCTCCACTTT. Its translation is CASSPGQDNSPLHF. Supplemented by reference TRBV5-1 and TRBJ1-6, the full variable domain reads KAGVTQTPRYLIKTRGQQVTLSCSPISGHRSVSWYQQTPGQGLQFLFEYFSETQRNKGNFPGRFSGRQFSNSRSEMNVSTLELGDSALYLCASSPGQDNSPLHFGNGTRLTVT.

The chain links TRBV18 to TRBJ2-5; maybe TRBD1 (6 bases). Per germline, CDR1 KGHSH and CDR2 LQKENI. V gave up 4 bases and J gave up 7 bases, with 16 bases separating them. The CDR3 is 14 amino acids. The CDR3 reads CASSLGTGPLTQYF. As DNA, the CDR3 is TGTGCCAGCTCACTGGGAACAGGGCCCCTGACCCAGTACTTC.

This chain uses TRBV6-5 with TRBJ1-1; weak D call: TRBD1 (6 bases). The CDR3 is 12 residues long. Trimming shortened V by 5 bases and J by 10 bases, and 14 bases separated the two germline ends. Germline V lookup: CDR1 MNHEY, CDR2 SVGAGI. DNA for the CDR3: TGTGCCAGCAGTAATGGACAGACGGGAGCTTTCTTT. It specifies CASSNGQTGAFF.

J is TRBJ2-2 and V is TRBV19; D remains unclear. V lost 5 bases and J 5 bases, leaving 12 bases between the germline ends. CDR3 length: 14 residues. CDR1 is LNHDA and CDR2 is SQIVND in the germline V gene (reference sequence). In DNA form, the CDR3 reads TGTGCCAGTAGTTCCGCGCCAAGGACCGGGGAGCTGTTTTTT. It codes for CASSSAPRTGELFF.